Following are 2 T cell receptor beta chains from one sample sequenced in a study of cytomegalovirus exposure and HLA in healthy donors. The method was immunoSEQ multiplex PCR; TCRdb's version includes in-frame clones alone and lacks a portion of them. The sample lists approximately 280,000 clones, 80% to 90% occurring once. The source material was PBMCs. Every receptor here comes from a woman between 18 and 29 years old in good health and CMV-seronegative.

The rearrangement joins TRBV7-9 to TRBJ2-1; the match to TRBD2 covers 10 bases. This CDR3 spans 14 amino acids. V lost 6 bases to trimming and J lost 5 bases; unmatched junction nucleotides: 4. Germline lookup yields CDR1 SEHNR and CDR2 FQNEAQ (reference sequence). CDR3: CASSYGLADNEQFF. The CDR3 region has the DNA TGTGCCAGCAGTTATGGACTAGCGGACAATGAGCAGTTCTTC.

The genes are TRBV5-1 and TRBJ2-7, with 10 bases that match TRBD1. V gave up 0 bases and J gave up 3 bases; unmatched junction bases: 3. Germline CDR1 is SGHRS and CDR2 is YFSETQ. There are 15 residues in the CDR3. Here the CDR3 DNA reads TGCGCCAGCAGCTTGGGGACAGGGGGGCTCTACGAGCAGTACTTC. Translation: CASSLGTGGLYEQYF. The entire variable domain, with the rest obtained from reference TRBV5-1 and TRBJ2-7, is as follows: KAGVTQTPRYLIKTRGQQVTLSCSPISGHRSVSWYQQTPGQGLQFLFEYFSETQRNKGNFPGRFSGRQFSNSRSEMNVSTLELGDSALYLCASSLGTGGLYEQYFGPGTRLTVT.